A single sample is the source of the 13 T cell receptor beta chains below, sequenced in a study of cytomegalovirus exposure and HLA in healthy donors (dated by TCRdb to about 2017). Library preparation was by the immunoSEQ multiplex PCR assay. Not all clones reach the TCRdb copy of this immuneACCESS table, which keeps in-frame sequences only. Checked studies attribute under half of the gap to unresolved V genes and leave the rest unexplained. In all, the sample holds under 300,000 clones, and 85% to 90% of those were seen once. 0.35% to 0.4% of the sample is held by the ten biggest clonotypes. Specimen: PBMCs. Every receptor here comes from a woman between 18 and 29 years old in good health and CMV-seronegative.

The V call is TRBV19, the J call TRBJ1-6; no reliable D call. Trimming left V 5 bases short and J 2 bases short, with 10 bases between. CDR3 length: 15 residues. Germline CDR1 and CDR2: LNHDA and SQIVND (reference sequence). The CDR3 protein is CASSSPTPYNSPLHF. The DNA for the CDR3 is TGTGCCAGTAGTTCTCCGACACCCTATAATTCACCCCTCCACTTT.

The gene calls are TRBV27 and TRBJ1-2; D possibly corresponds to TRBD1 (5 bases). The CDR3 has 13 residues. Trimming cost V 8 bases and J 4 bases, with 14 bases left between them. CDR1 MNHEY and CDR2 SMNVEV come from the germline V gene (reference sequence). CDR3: CASRSFQGYGYTF. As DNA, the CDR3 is TGTGCCAGCCGTAGTTTCCAGGGCTATGGCTACACCTTC.

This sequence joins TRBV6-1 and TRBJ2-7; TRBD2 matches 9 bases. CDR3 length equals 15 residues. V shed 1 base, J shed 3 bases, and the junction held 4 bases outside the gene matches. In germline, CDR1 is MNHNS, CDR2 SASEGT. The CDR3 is CASSEGPSGDYEQYV. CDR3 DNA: TGTGCCAGCAGTGAAGGCCCTAGCGGGGACTACGAGCAGTACGTC.

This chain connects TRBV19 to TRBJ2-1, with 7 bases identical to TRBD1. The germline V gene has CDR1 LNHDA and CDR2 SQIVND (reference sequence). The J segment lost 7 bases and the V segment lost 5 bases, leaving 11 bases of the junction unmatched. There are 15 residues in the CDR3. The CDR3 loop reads CASSPGSGGINEQFF. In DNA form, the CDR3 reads TGTGCCAGTAGTCCAGGTTCAGGGGGTATTAATGAGCAGTTCTTC. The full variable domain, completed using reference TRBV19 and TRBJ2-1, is DGGITQSPKYLFRKEGQNVTLSCEQNLNHDAMYWYRQDPGQGLRLIYYSQIVNDFQKGDIAEGYSVSREKKESFPLTVTSAQKNPTAFYLCASSPGSGGINEQFFGPGTRLTVL.

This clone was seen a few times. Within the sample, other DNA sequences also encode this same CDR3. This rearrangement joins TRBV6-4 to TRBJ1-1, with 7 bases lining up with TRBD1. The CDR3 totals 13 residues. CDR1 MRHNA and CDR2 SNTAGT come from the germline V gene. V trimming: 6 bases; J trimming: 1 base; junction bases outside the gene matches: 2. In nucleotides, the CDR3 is TGTGCCAGCAGCGGGACAGAGAACACTGAAGCTTTCTTT. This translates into CASSGTENTEAFF.

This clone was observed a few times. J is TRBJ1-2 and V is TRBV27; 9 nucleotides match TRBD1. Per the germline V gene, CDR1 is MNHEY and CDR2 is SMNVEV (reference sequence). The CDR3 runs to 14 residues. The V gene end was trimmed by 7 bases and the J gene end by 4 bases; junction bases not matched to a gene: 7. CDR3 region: CASTQTGGVYGYTF. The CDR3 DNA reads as TGTGCCAGCACCCAGACAGGGGGTGTCTATGGCTACACCTTC.

The CDR3 loop is CASSFRGTYEQYF. Here the CDR3 DNA reads TGTGCCAGCAGTTTCAGGGGTACCTACGAGCAGTACTTC. The chain has TRBV28 and TRBJ2-7, with D perhaps matching TRBD1 (6 bases). Deletions cut 3 bases from V and 2 bases from J, with 8 bases between. The CDR3 runs to 13 residues. Germline V lookup: CDR1 MDHEN, CDR2 SYDVKM. The full variable domain, its missing parts supplied by reference TRBV28 and TRBJ2-7, is DVKVTQSSRYLVKRTGEKVFLECVQDMDHENMFWYRQDPGLGLRLIYFSYDVKMKEKGDIPEGYSVSREKKERFSLILESASTNQTSMYLCASSFRGTYEQYFGPGTRLTVT.

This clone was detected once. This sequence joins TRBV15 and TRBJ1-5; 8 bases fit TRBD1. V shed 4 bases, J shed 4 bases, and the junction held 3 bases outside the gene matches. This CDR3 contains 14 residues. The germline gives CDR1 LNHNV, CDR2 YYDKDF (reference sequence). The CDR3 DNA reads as TGTGCCACCAGCACACAGGGGGTTAATCAGCCCCAGCATTTT. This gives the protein CATSTQGVNQPQHF. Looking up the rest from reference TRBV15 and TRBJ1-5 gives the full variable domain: DAMVIQNPRYQVTQFGKPVTLSCSQTLNHNVMYWYQQKSSQAPKLLFHYYDKDFNNEADTPDNFQSRRPNTSFCFLDIRSPGLGDTAMYLCATSTQGVNQPQHFGDGTRLSIL.

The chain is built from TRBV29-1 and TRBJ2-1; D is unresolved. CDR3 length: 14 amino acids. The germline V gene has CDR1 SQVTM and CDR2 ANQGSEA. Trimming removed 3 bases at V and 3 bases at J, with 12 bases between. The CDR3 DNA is TGCAGCGTTGATGGGCAGAAACACTACAATGAGCAGTTCTTC. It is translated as CSVDGQKHYNEQFF.

The CDR3 spells CASSFTGTAGAANEKLFF. As DNA, the CDR3 is TGTGCCAGCAGTTTCACCGGGACAGCCGGGGCGGCTAATGAAAAACTGTTTTTT. The chain has TRBV11-2 and TRBJ1-4; 7 bases fit TRBD1. Germline trimming cut 6 bases from V and 3 bases from J; bases unmatched to any gene: 16. Per the germline V gene, CDR1 is SGHAT and CDR2 is FQNNGV. The CDR3 covers 18 residues.

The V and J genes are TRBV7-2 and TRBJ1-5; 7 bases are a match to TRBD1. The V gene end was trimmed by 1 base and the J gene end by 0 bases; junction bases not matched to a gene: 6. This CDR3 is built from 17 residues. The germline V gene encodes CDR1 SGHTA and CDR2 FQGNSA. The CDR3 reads CASSLGRGMYSNQPQHF. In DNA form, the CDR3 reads TGTGCCAGCAGCTTAGGCAGGGGGATGTATAGCAATCAGCCCCAGCATTTT.

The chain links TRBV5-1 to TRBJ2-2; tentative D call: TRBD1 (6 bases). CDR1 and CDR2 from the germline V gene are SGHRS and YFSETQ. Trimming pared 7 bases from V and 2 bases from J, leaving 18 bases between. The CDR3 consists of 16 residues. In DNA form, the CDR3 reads TGCGCCAGCGGCCACCGGGACACCTTCAACACCGGGGAGCTGTTTTTT. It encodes CASGHRDTFNTGELFF.

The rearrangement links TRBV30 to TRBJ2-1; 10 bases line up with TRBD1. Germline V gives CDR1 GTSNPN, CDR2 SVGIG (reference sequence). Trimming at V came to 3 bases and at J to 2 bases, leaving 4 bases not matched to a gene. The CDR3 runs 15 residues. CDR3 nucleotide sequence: TGTGCCTGGAGGGCGACAGGGGGCCCCTACAATGAGCAGTTCTTC. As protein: CAWRATGGPYNEQFF. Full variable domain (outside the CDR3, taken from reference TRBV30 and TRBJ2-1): SQTIHQWPATLVQPVGSPLSLECTVEGTSNPNLYWYRQAAGRGLQLLFYSVGIGQISSEVPQNLSASRPQDRQFILSSKKLLLSDSGFYLCAWRATGGPYNEQFFGPGTRLTVL.